Listed below are T cell receptor beta chains from one sample, sequenced in a study of blood T cells in healthy people across ages. TCRdb redid the calling of the 5' RACE reads with MiXCR, one entry per CDR3 protein. The sample lists about 730,000 distinct CDR3 sequences; around 46% were seen once. Sample: blood. Source of these receptors: a woman in her sixties or seventies in good health. CDR3s include the opening cysteine and the closing phenylalanine or tryptophan. D genes are given only for firm matches. Size is stated for part of the rows, as once, few or many counts, or as a class when the clone is expanded.

CASSPRTQATDTQYF TGTGCCAGCAGTCCTAGGACACAGGCCACAGATACGCAGTATTTT TRBJ2-3 - TRBV6-5 few
CASRRAGQDNEQFF TGCGCCAGCAGGCGTGCGGGGCAAGACAATGAGCAGTTCTTC TRBJ2-1 - TRBV5-1 few
CASSLQGGKGNRDFYTF TGTGCCAGCAGCTTACAGGGGGGGAAGGGGAACCGGGACTTCTACACCTTC TRBJ1-2 TRBD1 TRBV7-2 -
CASGLSNQPQHF TGTGCCAGCGGACTTAGCAATCAGCCCCAGCATTTT TRBJ1-5 - TRBV28 -
CASSEASAGHGYTF TGTGCCAGCAGTGAAGCATCGGCGGGACATGGCTACACCTTC TRBJ1-2 - TRBV6-1 few
CASSLITSGIYNEQFF TGTGCCAGCAGCTTAATTACTAGCGGAATCTACAATGAGCAGTTCTTC TRBJ2-1 TRBD2 TRBV7-6 few
CSVDSGGNEQFF TGCAGCGTTGACAGCGGGGGGAATGAGCAGTTCTTC TRBJ2-1 TRBD2 TRBV29-1 -
CASSYNPRVDTQYF TGTGCCAGCAGTTACAATCCCAGGGTCGATACGCAGTATTTT TRBJ2-3 - TRBV6-6 few
CAYMTGRRDGYTF TGTGCCTATATGACAGGGCGTCGAGATGGCTACACCTTC TRBJ1-2 TRBD1 TRBV30 -
CASSGKPGQREEDTQYF TGTGCCAGCAGTGGGAAACCGGGACAGAGAGAAGAAGATACGCAGTATTTT TRBJ2-3 TRBD1 TRBV28 -
CASSQGLQGNTEAFF TGTGCCAGCAGTCAAGGTCTCCAGGGGAACACTGAAGCTTTCTTT TRBJ1-1 - TRBV27 -
CASSDRESAPLHF TGTGCCAGCAGTGACAGGGAGTCAGCACCCCTCCACTTT TRBJ1-6 TRBD1 TRBV6-5 -
CSASQGGANVLTF TGCAGTGCTAGTCAAGGCGGGGCCAACGTCCTGACTTTC TRBJ2-6 - TRBV20-1 -
CAIRGLAGNNEQFF TGTGCCATCAGGGGACTAGCGGGCAACAATGAGCAGTTCTTC TRBJ2-1 TRBD2 TRBV10-3 -
CATSEPTSNEQYF TGTGCCACCAGTGAACCTACAAGCAATGAGCAGTACTTC TRBJ2-7 - TRBV24-1 -
CASSYTLQSTSGPQETQYF TGTGCCAGCAGTTACACCCTCCAATCTACTAGCGGCCCCCAAGAGACCCAGTACTTC TRBJ2-5 TRBD2 TRBV6-2/TRBV6-3 few
CASRRLAATYEQYF TGTGCCAGCCGCCGGCTAGCGGCAACCTACGAGCAGTACTTC TRBJ2-7 - TRBV21-1 -
CSVEGSAGANVLTF TGCAGCGTTGAAGGGAGTGCGGGGGCCAACGTCCTGACTTTC TRBJ2-6 - TRBV29-1 -
CSVDPGGAGGTQYF TGCAGCGTTGATCCCGGGGGGGCAGGTGGTACGCAGTATTTT TRBJ2-3 TRBD2 TRBV29-1 -
CASTKTLTDTQYF TGTGCCAGCACTAAGACCCTCACAGATACGCAGTATTTT TRBJ2-3 - TRBV6-2/TRBV6-3 -
CASSARQSNQETQYF TGTGCCAGCAGCGCCCGACAGAGCAACCAAGAGACCCAGTACTTC TRBJ2-5 - TRBV5-5 few
CASSSGTGRGETQYF TGTGCCAGCAGTTCCGGGACAGGGCGGGGGGAGACCCAGTACTTC TRBJ2-5 TRBD1 TRBV25-1 few
CASSSRDSNYNGQFF TGTGCCAGCAGCTCGCGGGACTCGAACTACAATGGGCAGTTCTTC TRBJ2-1 - TRBV11-2 -
CSATLAGVRETQYF TGCAGTGCAACTCTAGCGGGAGTTCGAGAGACCCAGTACTTC TRBJ2-5 TRBD2 TRBV20-1 few
CASSSGNMNTGELFF TGTGCCAGCAGCTCCGGGAACATGAACACCGGGGAGCTGTTTTTT TRBJ2-2 - TRBV7-3 -
CTSSLGPYEQYF TGTACCAGCAGCTTGGGCCCTTACGAGCAGTACTTC TRBJ2-7 - TRBV5-6 -
CSARRQGESGEQYF TGCAGTGCTAGGAGACAGGGGGAAAGTGGCGAGCAGTACTTC TRBJ2-7 TRBD1 TRBV20-1 -
CSAGQASVWSNEQFF TGCAGCGCAGGTCAAGCTAGCGTCTGGTCCAATGAGCAGTTCTTC TRBJ2-1 - TRBV29-1 -
CASSLISGGEQYF TGTGCCAGCAGCTTAATTTCTGGGGGTGAGCAGTACTTC TRBJ2-7 - TRBV7-3 few
CATSDWTSGSNEQFF TGTGCCACCAGTGATTGGACTAGCGGGAGCAATGAGCAGTTCTTC TRBJ2-1 TRBD2 TRBV24-1 many
CASSRSRGPDTQYF TGTGCCAGCAGCAGAAGCCGGGGCCCAGATACGCAGTATTTT TRBJ2-3 - TRBV7-3 -
CASSQGTGLAGGLFF TGTGCCAGCAGCCAAGGAACCGGACTAGCGGGAGGGCTGTTCTTC TRBJ2-1 TRBD2 TRBV3-1 -
CSARRGAGGPNEQFF TGCAGTGCTAGACGCGGAGCGGGGGGGCCTAATGAGCAGTTCTTC TRBJ2-1 TRBD2 TRBV20-1 few
CASSPFSSNEQFF TGTGCCAGCAGCCCCTTTAGCAGCAATGAGCAGTTCTTC TRBJ2-1 - TRBV14 few
CASSPLAETYYEQYF TGTGCCAGCAGCCCCTTAGCGGAGACATACTACGAGCAGTACTTC TRBJ2-7 - TRBV7-2 few
CASSPSGTNEQFF TGTGCCAGCTCACCAAGCGGTACCAATGAGCAGTTCTTC TRBJ2-1 - TRBV18 few
CASSKHQETQYF TGTGCCAGCAGTAAGCACCAAGAGACCCAGTACTTC TRBJ2-5 - TRBV27 -
CASSLGRSYNEQFF TGTGCCAGCAGTTTAGGGAGGTCCTACAATGAGCAGTTCTTC TRBJ2-1 - TRBV12-3/TRBV12-4 -
CASSEYTRGPSRRGLGQPQHF TGTGCCAGCAGTGAATATACCAGGGGCCCCTCTAGAAGGGGCCTTGGTCAGCCCCAGCATTTT TRBJ1-5 - TRBV25-1 few
CASSEGLAGGETQYF TGTGCCAGCAGTGAAGGACTAGCGGGAGGGGAGACCCAGTACTTC TRBJ2-5 TRBD2 TRBV2 many
CATTRTRGNEQFF TGTGCCACCACCCGGACCAGGGGGAATGAGCAGTTCTTC TRBJ2-1 TRBD1 TRBV15 few
CASQERRVNSPLHF TGTGCCAGCCAAGAACGCAGGGTTAATTCACCCCTCCACTTT TRBJ1-6 - TRBV7-2 -
CASRGLAEHTDTQYF TGTGCCAGCAGGGGACTAGCTGAACACACAGATACGCAGTATTTT TRBJ2-3 TRBD2 TRBV7-2 few
CATSREKGPNTEAFF TGTGCCACCAGCAGGGAGAAGGGACCGAACACTGAAGCTTTCTTT TRBJ1-1 - TRBV15 -
CASLLRVNTEAFF TGTGCCAGCTTGCTGCGGGTGAACACTGAAGCTTTCTTT TRBJ1-1 - TRBV6-2/TRBV6-3 -